The rows below give T cell receptor beta chains drawn from one sample of a study of chemoradiotherapy in HPV16-positive cancers. Sequencing was performed with immunoSEQ multiplex PCR; in TCRdb, only in-frame clones are kept and a portion is missing. Here the sample spans under 25,000 clones, around four fifths being singletons. The sample in question was blood, obtained from a patient who underwent chemoradiotherapy. The receptors originated from a human donor with HPV-associated anogenital cancer. CDR3s include the opening cysteine and the closing phenylalanine or tryptophan. D genes are given only for firm matches. Size is stated for part of the rows, as once, few or many counts, or as a class when the clone is expanded.

J gene | V gene | D gene | clone size | CDR3 protein | CDR3 DNA
TRBJ2-3 | TRBV2 | TRBD2 | NA | CASNPGLVTPGTQYF | TGTGCCAGCAACCCGGGACTAGTAACCCCTGGTACGCAGTATTTT
TRBJ1-2 | TRBV7-9 | NA | once | CASSFLLSDYGYTF | TGTGCCAGCAGCTTCCTTTTATCAGATTATGGCTACACCTTC
TRBJ1-5 | TRBV9 | NA | NA | CASSVDGETNQPQHF | TGTGCCAGCAGCGTAGACGGGGAGACCAATCAGCCCCAGCATTTT
TRBJ1-2 | TRBV6-1 | TRBD1 | NA | CASSEADRGWNYGYTF | TGTGCCAGCAGTGAAGCGGACAGGGGTTGGAACTATGGCTACACCTTC
TRBJ1-5 | TRBV2 | NA | few | CASRRVGTGNQPQHF | TGTGCCAGCAGGAGGGTTGGGACTGGGAATCAGCCCCAGCATTTT
TRBJ1-5 | TRBV15 | NA | NA | CATSRESGADQPQHF | TGTGCCACCAGCAGAGAGTCAGGGGCGGATCAGCCCCAGCATTTT
TRBJ2-3 | TRBV7-6 | NA | NA | CASSLMGRDTDTQYF | TGTGCCAGCAGCTTAATGGGGCGGGACACAGATACGCAGTATTTT
TRBJ1-3 | TRBV6-1 | TRBD1 | NA | CASSEETGAGNTIYF | TGTGCCAGCAGTGAGGAGACAGGGGCTGGAAACACCATATATTTT
TRBJ2-2 | TRBV5-1 | TRBD2 | few | CASSLDSAGGNTGELFF | TGCGCCAGCAGCTTGGATTCCGCGGGGGGGAACACCGGGGAGCTGTTTTTT
TRBJ1-1 | TRBV11-2 | NA | NA | CASSQITEAFF | TGTGCCAGCAGCCAGATCACTGAAGCTTTCTTT
TRBJ2-7 | TRBV7-2 | NA | NA | CASSLGGPYEQYF | TGTGCCAGCAGCTTAGGTGGACCATACGAGCAGTACTTC
TRBJ2-5 | TRBV5-1 | NA | NA | CASGHGGDQETQYF | TGCGCCAGCGGTCACGGCGGAGACCAAGAGACCCAGTACTTC
TRBJ1-5 | TRBV25-1 | NA | NA | CASSESFSNQPQHF | TGTGCCAGCAGTGAATCTTTCAGCAATCAGCCCCAGCATTTT
TRBJ2-6 | TRBV11-2 | NA | NA | CASSQDGGSGANVLTF | TGTGCCAGCAGCCAAGATGGGGGCTCTGGGGCCAACGTCCTGACTTTC
TRBJ2-5 | TRBV7-9 | TRBD1 | NA | CASSSGGLGPQYF | TGTGCCAGCAGCTCAGGGGGCTTGGGGCCCCAGTACTTC
TRBJ2-3 | TRBV7-6 | NA | NA | CASSLDWRPGGTDTQYF | TGTGCCAGCAGCTTAGATTGGCGGCCAGGGGGGACAGATACGCAGTATTTT
TRBJ2-1 | TRBV5-5 | TRBD1 | NA | CASSLAPGQGALNEQFF | TGTGCCAGCAGCTTGGCACCGGGACAGGGTGCCCTAAATGAGCAGTTCTTC
TRBJ1-4 | TRBV7-2 | NA | NA | CASSVTGSEKLFF | TGTGCCAGCAGTGTTACAGGGAGTGAAAAACTGTTTTTT
TRBJ1-1 | TRBV4-1 | NA | NA | CASSQEIWGSTEAFF | TGCGCCAGCAGCCAAGAGATTTGGGGGTCCACTGAAGCTTTCTTT
TRBJ2-2 | TRBV15 | NA | NA | CATSREGVNTGELFF | TGTGCCACCAGCAGAGAGGGGGTGAACACCGGGGAGCTGTTTTTT
TRBJ2-7 | TRBV7-8 | TRBD2 | NA | CASSHRGTSGADEQYF | TGTGCCAGCAGTCATCGAGGGACTAGCGGGGCGGACGAGCAGTACTTC
TRBJ2-7 | TRBV11-2 | NA | few | CASSAYYEQYF | TGTGCCAGCAGCGCATACTACGAGCAGTACTTC
TRBJ1-2 | TRBV28 | NA | NA | CASSSRRGNYGYTF | TGTGCCAGCAGTTCAAGGCGGGGGAACTATGGCTACACCTTC
TRBJ2-6 | TRBV11-1 | NA | NA | CASGRASGANVLTF | TGTGCCAGCGGTCGGGCCTCTGGGGCCAACGTCCTGACTTTC
TRBJ1-2 | TRBV6-6 | NA | NA | CASSSSITGRYGYTF | NA
TRBJ2-7 | TRBV19 | NA | once | CASSPDKNEQYF | TGTGCCAGTAGCCCTGACAAGAACGAGCAGTACTTC
TRBJ1-5 | TRBV5-8 | NA | NA | CASSLYGGNQPQHF | TGTGCCAGCAGCTTGTATGGGGGCAATCAGCCCCAGCATTTT
TRBJ1-2 | TRBV9 | NA | once | CASSVAGYYGYTF | TGTGCCAGCAGCGTAGCGGGGTACTATGGCTACACCTTC
TRBJ1-1 | TRBV13 | TRBD1 | once | CASSPRQGRNTEAFF | TGTGCCAGCAGCCCTAGACAGGGCCGGAACACTGAAGCTTTCTTT
TRBJ1-2 | TRBV29-1 | NA | NA | CSVATANYGYTF | TGCAGCGTTGCGACGGCTAACTATGGCTACACCTTC
TRBJ2-7 | TRBV18 | NA | NA | CASSPQLKTYEQYF | TGTGCCAGCTCACCACAACTCAAAACCTACGAGCAGTACTTC
TRBJ2-7 | TRBV7-6 | TRBD1 | NA | CASSLAKDRTYEQYF | TGTGCCAGCAGCTTAGCTAAGGACAGGACCTACGAGCAGTACTTC
TRBJ1-4 | TRBV9 | TRBD1 | once | CASSGGTGRLTNEKLFF | TGTGCCAGCTCAGGGGGGACAGGGCGTTTAACTAATGAAAAACTGTTTTTT
TRBJ2-2 | TRBV5-1 | TRBD1 | NA | CASSFTDRPGQGTGELFF | TGCGCCAGCAGCTTTACAGATAGGCCGGGACAGGGGACCGGGGAGCTGTTTTTT
TRBJ1-2 | TRBV5-6 | NA | NA | CASSLSRMVDLFGYTF | TGTGCCAGCAGCTTGAGTCGGATGGTGGACCTCTTTGGCTACACCTTC
TRBJ2-2 | TRBV10-3 | TRBD1 | NA | CAIRDSTGSTGELFF | TGTGCCATCAGGGACTCGACAGGGAGCACCGGGGAGCTGTTTTTT
TRBJ1-2 | TRBV27 | NA | NA | CASSAGYGYTF | TGTGCCAGCAGTGCGGGTTATGGCTACACCTTC
TRBJ1-4 | TRBV5-1 | NA | NA | CASSLDGNNEKLFF | TGCGCCAGCAGCTTGGACGGCAATAATGAAAAACTGTTTTTT
TRBJ2-5 | TRBV7-9 | NA | NA | CASSLDVDFQETQYF | TGTGCCAGCAGCTTAGACGTTGACTTCCAAGAGACCCAGTACTTC
TRBJ1-6 | TRBV5-6 | TRBD1 | NA | CASRTGGSPLHF | TGTGCCAGCAGGACAGGGGGCTCACCCCTCCACTTT
TRBJ2-1 | TRBV5-6 | NA | NA | CASSSDSYNEQFF | TGTGCCAGCAGCAGCGACAGTTACAATGAGCAGTTCTTC
TRBJ1-5 | TRBV6-1 | NA | NA | CASSEGAHSNQPQHF | TGTGCCAGCAGTGAGGGGGCACATAGCAATCAGCCCCAGCATTTT
TRBJ2-3 | TRBV15 | NA | NA | CATSRGAGLADTQYF | TGTGCCACCAGCAGAGGTGCGGGCTTGGCAGATACGCAGTATTTT
TRBJ2-2 | TRBV5-4 | TRBD1 | NA | CASSSGTGDTGELFF | TGTGCCAGCAGCTCCGGGACAGGGGACACCGGGGAGCTGTTTTTT
TRBJ2-5 | TRBV7-8 | NA | NA | CASSSGRVVRKTQYF | TGTGCCAGCAGTTCAGGCAGGGTAGTGAGGAAGACCCAGTACTTC
TRBJ1-6 | TRBV6-1 | NA | NA | CASSELQVNSPLHF | TGTGCCAGCAGTGAACTACAGGTCAATTCACCCCTCCACTTT
TRBJ2-1 | TRBV4-1 | TRBD2 | NA | CASSQAIAGGSYNEQFF | TGCGCCAGCAGCCAGGCCATAGCGGGGGGCTCCTACAATGAGCAGTTCTTC
TRBJ2-2 | TRBV19 | NA | NA | CASSLRQGGVSGELFF | TGTGCCAGTAGTCTAAGACAGGGAGGGGTGTCCGGGGAGCTGTTTTTT
TRBJ2-1 | TRBV6-5 | NA | NA | CASSYTMDNFYNEQFF | TGTGCCAGCAGTTACACCATGGACAATTTCTACAATGAGCAGTTCTTC
TRBJ2-7 | TRBV6-6 | TRBD2 | NA | CASSQSGAPYEQYF | TGTGCCAGCAGCCAAAGCGGGGCCCCTTACGAGCAGTACTTC
TRBJ1-1 | TRBV27 | TRBD1 | NA | CASSFTQQGGAFF | TGTGCCAGCAGTTTCACCCAACAGGGGGGAGCTTTCTTT
TRBJ2-3 | TRBV7-9 | NA | NA | CASSPLQHTDTQYF | TGTGCCAGCTCCCCTTTGCAACACACAGATACGCAGTATTTT
TRBJ2-1 | TRBV7-3 | TRBD2 | once | CASSLGESAGPYNEQFF | TGTGCCAGCAGCTTAGGGGAATCAGCGGGGCCCTACAATGAGCAGTTCTTC
TRBJ1-6 | TRBV9 | NA | NA | CASSALAAGVGSPLHF | TGTGCCAGCAGCGCTCTAGCCGCAGGGGTGGGATCACCCCTCCACTTT
TRBJ2-4 | TRBV7-2 | TRBD2 | NA | CASSLGGGAGNIQYF | TGTGCCAGCAGCTTAGGCGGGGGGGCTGGAAACATTCAGTACTTC
TRBJ1-1 | TRBV7-3 | NA | few | CASSPYQAGSSEAFF | TGTGCCAGCAGCCCTTACCAGGCAGGGAGTTCTGAAGCTTTCTTT
TRBJ2-5 | TRBV27 | TRBD2 | NA | CASRPRPGETSAWETQYF | TGTGCCAGCAGACCACGACCTGGGGAGACTAGCGCATGGGAGACCCAGTACTTC
TRBJ2-3 | TRBV5-1 | NA | NA | CASSLSGRDTQYF | TGCGCCAGCAGCTTGTCGGGGAGAGATACGCAGTATTTT
TRBJ1-6 | TRBV7-2 | NA | NA | CASSFALSTGSPLHF | TGTGCCAGCAGCTTTGCTTTATCGACGGGGTCACCCCTCCACTTT